The 10 T cell receptor beta chains listed next were all sequenced from one sample in a study of technical replicates of blood from a handful of donors. Generated by immunoSEQ multiplex PCR, the TCRdb table keeps only in-frame clones and is missing some. The table includes tens of thousands of clones, roughly 92% detected once. Source material: T cells isolated from PBMCs. The source is a human donor in good health.

This sequence joins TRBV30 and TRBJ1-4; perhaps TRBD1 as D (5 bases). Germline V lookup: CDR1 GTSNPN, CDR2 SVGIG (reference sequence). The CDR3 runs to 15 residues. V lost 3 bases and J 4 bases, leaving 15 bases between the germline ends. The CDR3 is CAWSPVIGGNEKLFF. The DNA for the CDR3 is TGTGCCTGGAGCCCCGTTATCGGGGGTAATGAAAAACTGTTTTTT.

The rearrangement links TRBV4-2 to TRBJ2-1, with 12 bases identical to TRBD2. V lost 4 bases and J lost 1; bases outside the gene matches: 5. Germline V gives CDR1 LGHNA, CDR2 YNFKEQ. The CDR3 contains 17 residues. The chain's CDR3 is CASSLEGTSGSYNEQFF. The CDR3 region has the DNA TGTGCCAGCAGCCTGGAGGGGACTAGCGGGTCCTACAATGAGCAGTTCTTC.

The rearrangement links TRBV5-1 to TRBJ1-2; possibly TRBD1 for D (6 bases). V lost 9 bases, J lost 4 bases, and 22 bases lay in between. Germline values: CDR1 SGHRS, CDR2 YFSETQ. The CDR3 sequence is 15 residues long. This CDR3 reads CATHFSTGARYGYTF. CDR3 in DNA: TGCGCCACCCATTTCTCGACAGGAGCCCGCTATGGCTACACCTTC.

This chain joins TRBV29-1 and TRBJ2-3; 13 bases agree with TRBD2. V shed 8 bases and J 2 bases; nucleotides not matched to a gene: 7. This CDR3 is 15 amino acids long. Germline CDR1 SQVTM, CDR2 ANQGSEA. The CDR3 protein is CSTGLAGENTDTQYF. The CDR3 bases are TGCAGCACAGGACTAGCGGGAGAAAACACAGATACGCAGTATTTT.

The J gene is TRBJ2-7, the V gene TRBV25-1; D gene uncertain. CDR1 is MGHDK and CDR2 is SYGVNS in the germline V gene. This CDR3 region has 11 residues. The V end was cut by 5 bases, the J end by 6 bases, with 8 bases between. In DNA form, the CDR3 reads TGTGCCAGCAGTCGGCAGGCCGAGCAGTACTTC. Amino acid sequence: CASSRQAEQYF.

V gene TRBV7-3 combines with J gene TRBJ2-2; 8 bases map to TRBD1. V shed 7 bases, J shed 0 bases, and the junction held 7 bases outside the gene matches. CDR3 length: 16 residues. The germline CDR1 and CDR2 sequences are SGHTA and FQGTGA. The CDR3 bases are TGTGCCAGCAACATTGGGACAGGTCCGAACACCGGGGAGCTGTTTTTT. Translated: CASNIGTGPNTGELFF.

V gene TRBV2 combines with J gene TRBJ2-6; 7 positions agree with TRBD2. Germline CDR1 is SNHLY and CDR2 is FYNNEI. The length of the CDR3 is 14 residues. The V segment lost 6 bases and the J segment 2 bases; nucleotides outside the gene matches: 1. The CDR3 DNA reads as TGTGCCAGCAGGGCGGGGGCTGGGGCCAACGTCCTGACTTTC. Its protein is CASRAGAGANVLTF. The full variable domain, completed using reference TRBV2 and TRBJ2-6, is EPEVTQTPSHQVTQMGQEVILRCVPISNHLYFYWYRQILGQKVEFLVSFYNNEISEKSEIFDDQFSVERPDGSNFTLKIRSTKLEDSAMYFCASRAGAGANVLTFGAGSRLTVL.

The chain joins TRBV7-6 to TRBJ2-2, with a weak D call TRBD1 (5 bases). Trimming left V 2 bases short and J 1 base short, with 14 bases between. The germline gives CDR1 SGHVS, CDR2 FNYEAQ. This CDR3 has 17 residues. The CDR3 here is CASSLNGAERNTGELFF. The CDR3, as DNA: TGTGCCAGCAGCTTAAATGGGGCGGAAAGGAACACCGGGGAGCTGTTTTTT.

The J gene is TRBJ2-7, the V gene TRBV10-3; D not resolved. The CDR3 has 15 amino acids. V shed 3 bases and J shed 3 bases, with 15 bases lying between them. CDR1 and CDR2 from the germline V gene are ENHRY and SYGVKD. The chain's CDR3 is CAISDVEDRYYEQYF. The CDR3 DNA reads as TGTGCCATCAGTGACGTTGAGGATAGATACTACGAGCAGTACTTC.

This chain uses TRBV25-1 with TRBJ1-1, with TRBD1 as a possible D gene (6 bases). This CDR3 has 13 residues. Deletions cut 1 base from V and 5 bases from J, with 8 bases between. Per the germline V gene, CDR1 is MGHDK and CDR2 is SYGVNS. The CDR3 sequence is CASSEWGRTEAFF. The CDR3 nucleotides are TGTGCCAGCAGTGAATGGGGGCGGACTGAAGCTTTCTTT.